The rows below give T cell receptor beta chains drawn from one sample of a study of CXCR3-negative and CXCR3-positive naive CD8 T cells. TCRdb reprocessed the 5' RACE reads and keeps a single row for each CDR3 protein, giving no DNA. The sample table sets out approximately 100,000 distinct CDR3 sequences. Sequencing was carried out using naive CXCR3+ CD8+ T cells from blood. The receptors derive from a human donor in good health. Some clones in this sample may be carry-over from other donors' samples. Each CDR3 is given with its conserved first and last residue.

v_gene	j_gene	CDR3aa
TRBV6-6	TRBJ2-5	CASSSGREEQETQYF
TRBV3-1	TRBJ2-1	CASSQASPVSAEQFF
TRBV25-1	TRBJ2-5	CASSEWAGEETQYF
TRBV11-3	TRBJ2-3	CASSPRLAGTDTQYF
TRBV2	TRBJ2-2	CASRPDSNTGELFF
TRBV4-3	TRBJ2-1	CASSQEVRINEQFF
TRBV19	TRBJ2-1	CASSGGGRSPNEQFF
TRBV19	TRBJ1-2	CASSTGTDYGYTF
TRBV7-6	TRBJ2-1	CASSLQGSSYNEQFF
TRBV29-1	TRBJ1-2	CSVEFPGQGHGYTF
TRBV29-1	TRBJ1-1	CSVAGFGQGAWEAFF
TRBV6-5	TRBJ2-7	CASSRDRESSYEQYF
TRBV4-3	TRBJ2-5	CASSQSSGGQETQYF
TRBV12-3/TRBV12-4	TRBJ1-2	CASSLYRATSEEGYTF
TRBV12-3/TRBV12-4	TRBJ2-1	CASLLAGEYNEQFF
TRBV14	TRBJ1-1	CASSLPGQGYAFF
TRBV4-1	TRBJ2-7	CASSTPGLSYEQYF
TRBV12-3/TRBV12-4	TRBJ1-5	CASSPGHHDSNQPQHF
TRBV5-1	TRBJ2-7	CASSFSLGTYEQYF
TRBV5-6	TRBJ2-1	CASEPGVGYNEQLF
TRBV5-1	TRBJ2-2	CASSYPGRENTGELFF
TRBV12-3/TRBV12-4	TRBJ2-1	CASKGGEEEAGEQFF
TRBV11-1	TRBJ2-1	CASQGISFYEQFF
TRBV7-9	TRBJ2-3	CASSLARAGGSTDTQYF
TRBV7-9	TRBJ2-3	CASSRGGDTQYF
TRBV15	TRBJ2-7	CATSGLTRSEQYF
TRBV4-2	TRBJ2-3	CASSQDIWPSGRGADTQYF
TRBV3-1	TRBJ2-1	CASSHTSGGANEQFF
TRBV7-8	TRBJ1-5	CASSKGQSPNWPQHF
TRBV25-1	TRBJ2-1	CASGLAGGPNEQFF
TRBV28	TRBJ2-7	CASSSPGTTYLAYEQYF
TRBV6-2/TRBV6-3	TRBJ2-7	CASSYRDRVWYEQYF
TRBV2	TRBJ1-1	CASSPGGDAFF
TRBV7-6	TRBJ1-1	CASRPQGSGTEALF
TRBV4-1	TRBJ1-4	CASSQGRVNGHEKLFF
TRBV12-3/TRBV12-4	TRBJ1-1	CASSFQVPTEAFF
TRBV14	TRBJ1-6	CASSQDEAPLFSTLHF
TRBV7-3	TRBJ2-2	CASSLTRMGSGELFF